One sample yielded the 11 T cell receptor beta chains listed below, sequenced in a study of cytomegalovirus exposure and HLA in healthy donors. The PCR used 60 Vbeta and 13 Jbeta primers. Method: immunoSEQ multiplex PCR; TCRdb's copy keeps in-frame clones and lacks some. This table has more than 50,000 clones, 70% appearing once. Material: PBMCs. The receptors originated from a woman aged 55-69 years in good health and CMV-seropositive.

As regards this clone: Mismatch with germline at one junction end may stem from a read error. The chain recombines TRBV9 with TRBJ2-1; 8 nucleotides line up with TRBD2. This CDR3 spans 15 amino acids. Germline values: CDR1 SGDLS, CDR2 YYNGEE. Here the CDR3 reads CASSPERGPDNEQFF. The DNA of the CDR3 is TGCGCCAGCAGCCCTGAGCGGGGGCCAGACAATGAGCAGTTCTTC.

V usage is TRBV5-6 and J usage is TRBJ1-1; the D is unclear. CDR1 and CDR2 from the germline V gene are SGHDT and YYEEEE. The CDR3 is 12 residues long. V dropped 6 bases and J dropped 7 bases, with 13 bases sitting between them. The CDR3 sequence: CASTLGQDEAFF. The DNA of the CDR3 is TGTGCCAGCACCCTTGGCCAGGATGAAGCTTTCTTT.

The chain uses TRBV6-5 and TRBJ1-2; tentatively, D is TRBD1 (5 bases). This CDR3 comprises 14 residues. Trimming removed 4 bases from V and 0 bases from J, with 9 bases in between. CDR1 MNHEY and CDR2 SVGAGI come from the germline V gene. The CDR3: CASSWLGANYGYTF. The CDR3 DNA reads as TGTGCCAGCAGTTGGTTAGGGGCTAACTATGGCTACACCTTC.

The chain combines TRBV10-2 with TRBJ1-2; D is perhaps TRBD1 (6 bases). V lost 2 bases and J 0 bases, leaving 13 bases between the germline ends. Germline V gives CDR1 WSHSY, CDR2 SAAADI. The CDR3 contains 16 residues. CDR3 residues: CASSETGIRPNYGYTF. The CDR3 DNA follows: TGCGCCAGCAGTGAGACAGGGATTCGCCCTAACTATGGCTACACCTTC.

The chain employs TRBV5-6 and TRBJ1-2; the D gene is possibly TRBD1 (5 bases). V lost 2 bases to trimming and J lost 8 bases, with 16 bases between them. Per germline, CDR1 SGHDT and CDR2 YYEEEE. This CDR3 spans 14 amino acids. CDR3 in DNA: TGTGCCAGCAGCTTTGGACCCTTGACAGACGGCTACACCTTC. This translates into CASSFGPLTDGYTF.

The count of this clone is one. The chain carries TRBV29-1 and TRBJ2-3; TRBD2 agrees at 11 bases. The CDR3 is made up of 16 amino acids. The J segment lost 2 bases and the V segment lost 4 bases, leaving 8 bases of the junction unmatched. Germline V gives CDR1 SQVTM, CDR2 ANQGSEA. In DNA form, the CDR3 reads TGCAGCGTTGTCCTAGCGGGGGGCATGGTCACAGATACGCAGTATTTT. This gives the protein CSVVLAGGMVTDTQYF.

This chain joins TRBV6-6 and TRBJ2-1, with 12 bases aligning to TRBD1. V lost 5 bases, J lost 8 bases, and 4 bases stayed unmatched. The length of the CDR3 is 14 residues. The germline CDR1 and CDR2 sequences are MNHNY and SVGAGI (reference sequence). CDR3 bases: TGTGCCAGCAGTCGGGGACAGGGGGCGGATGAGCAGTTCTTC. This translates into CASSRGQGADEQFF.

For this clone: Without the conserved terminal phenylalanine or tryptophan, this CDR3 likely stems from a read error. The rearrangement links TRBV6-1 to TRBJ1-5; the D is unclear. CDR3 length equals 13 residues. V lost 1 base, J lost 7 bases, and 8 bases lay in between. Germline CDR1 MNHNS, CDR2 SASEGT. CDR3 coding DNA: TGTGCCAGCAGTGAAGGTGGTGGACAGCCCCAGCATCTT. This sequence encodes CASSEGGGQPQHL.

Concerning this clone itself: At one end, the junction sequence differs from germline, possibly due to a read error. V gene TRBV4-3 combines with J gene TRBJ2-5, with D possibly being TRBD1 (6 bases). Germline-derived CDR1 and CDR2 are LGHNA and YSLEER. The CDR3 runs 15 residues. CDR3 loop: CASSQTGLTQETRYF. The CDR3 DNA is TGCGCCAGCAGCCAAACAGGGCTTACCCAAGAGACCCGGTACTTC.

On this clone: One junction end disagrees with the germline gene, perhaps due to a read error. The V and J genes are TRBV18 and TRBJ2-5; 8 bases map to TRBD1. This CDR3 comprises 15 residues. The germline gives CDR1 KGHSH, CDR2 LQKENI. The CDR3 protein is CASSLHTGGAETQYF. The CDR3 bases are TGTGCCAGCTCTCTCCACACAGGGGGAGCAGAGACTCAGTACTTC.

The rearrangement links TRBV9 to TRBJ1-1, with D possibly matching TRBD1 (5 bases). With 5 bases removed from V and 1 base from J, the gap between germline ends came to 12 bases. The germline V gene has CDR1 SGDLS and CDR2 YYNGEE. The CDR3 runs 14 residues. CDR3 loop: CASSPFGGNTEAFF. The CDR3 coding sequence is TGTGCCAGCAGTCCCTTCGGGGGGAACACTGAAGCTTTCTTT.